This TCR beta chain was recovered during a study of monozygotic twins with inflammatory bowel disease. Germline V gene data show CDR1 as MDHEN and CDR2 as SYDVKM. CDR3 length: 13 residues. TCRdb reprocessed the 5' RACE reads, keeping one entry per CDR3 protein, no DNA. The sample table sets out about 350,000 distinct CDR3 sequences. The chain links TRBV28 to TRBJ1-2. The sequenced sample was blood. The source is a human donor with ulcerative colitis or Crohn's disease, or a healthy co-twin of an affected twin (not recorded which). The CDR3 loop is CASSGTSGRGYTF.